Below, 10 T cell receptor beta chains from the same sample are listed, as sequenced in a study of a mutant IDH1 vaccine in newly diagnosed glioma. Time point meaning: baseline, week 1 (first vaccination visit). This sample's treatment: pre-vaccination baseline after standard-of-care therapy. Some clones are missing from TCRdb's copy, which holds only in-frame ones; the method was immunoSEQ multiplex PCR. The table records tens of thousands of clones, over 65% of them present only once. The starting material was PBMCs, obtained from a glioma patient treated with radiotherapy, temozolomide or both. The receptor set was obtained from a middle-aged woman with glioma.

The rearrangement joins TRBV5-1 to TRBJ2-5, with D possibly matching TRBD1 (7 bases). Trimming shortened V by 4 bases and J by 5 bases, and 18 bases separated the two germline ends. Germline V gene sequence: CDR1 SGHRS, CDR2 YFSETQ. This CDR3 spans 15 amino acids. This chain's CDR3 is CASSRSGGTAETQYF. As DNA, the CDR3 is TGCGCCAGCAGCCGCTCAGGGGGGACGGCGGAGACCCAGTACTTC.

The V gene is TRBV6-5, the J gene TRBJ1-2; maybe TRBD1 (6 bases). Trimming took off 5 bases at V and 6 bases at J, with 16 bases between the two ends. This CDR3 contains 14 residues. The V gene's germline CDR1 is MNHEY and CDR2 SVGAGI. The CDR3 reads CASSRLQGLDGYTF. CDR3 nucleotide sequence: TGTGCCAGCAGTCGCCTACAGGGATTAGATGGCTACACCTTC.

The V and J genes are TRBV6-1 and TRBJ1-4; 7 bases align to TRBD1. CDR1 is MNHNS, CDR2 SASEGT, per germline. The J segment lost 8 bases and the V segment lost 10 bases, leaving 13 bases of the junction unmatched. This CDR3 spans 14 amino acids. CDR3 loop: CATRMGEGGEKLFF. The CDR3 nucleotides are TGTGCCACCCGGATGGGGGAAGGGGGCGAAAAACTGTTTTTT.

The chain couples TRBV9 to TRBJ2-3; D remains unclear. The CDR3 is made up of 16 amino acids. The V end was cut by 4 bases, the J end by 3 bases, with 18 bases between. From germline, CDR1 is SGDLS and CDR2 YYNGEE. CDR3 residues: CASSPHRPGRTDTQYF. CDR3 DNA: TGTGCCAGCAGCCCCCATCGCCCGGGTCGAACAGATACGCAGTATTTT.

The rearrangement links TRBV5-1 to TRBJ2-7; 9 bases map to TRBD2. The V and J ends lost 3 bases and 2 bases, in that order; junction bases with no gene match: 3. CDR3 length: 14 residues. The germline V gene has CDR1 SGHRS and CDR2 YFSETQ. The CDR3 nucleotides are TGCGCCAGCAGCTCAGCGGGGGGAGCCTACGAGCAGTACTTC. Protein product: CASSSAGGAYEQYF.

The chain is built from TRBV5-1 and TRBJ2-1; 8 bases are a match to TRBD1. The ends lost 1 base at V and 8 bases at J; junction bases unmatched: 8. This CDR3 is built from 15 residues. Germline V gene sequence: CDR1 SGHRS, CDR2 YFSETQ. CDR3 residues: CASSLNYQGADEQFF. Here the CDR3 DNA reads TGCGCCAGCAGCTTGAATTATCAGGGGGCCGATGAGCAGTTCTTC.

V is TRBV29-1 and J is TRBJ2-5, with 7 nucleotides matching TRBD2. Germline values: CDR1 SQVTM, CDR2 ANQGSEA. Losses at the gene ends were 3 bases for V and 3 bases for J; bases not matched to a gene: 7. This CDR3 is built from 14 residues. The CDR3 loop is CSVELRSGKETQYF. The CDR3 DNA sequence: TGCAGCGTTGAGCTTCGCAGCGGGAAAGAGACCCAGTACTTC.

V usage is TRBV9 and J usage is TRBJ2-7; D is perhaps TRBD1 or TRBD2 (5 bases each). CDR3 length: 16 residues. Germline V lookup: CDR1 SGDLS, CDR2 YYNGEE. V gave up 4 bases and J gave up 4 bases, with 21 bases separating them. The CDR3 DNA follows: TGTGCCAGCAGCCAGAAAGGGGACGGAGACTATTACGAGCAGTACTTC. It specifies CASSQKGDGDYYEQYF.

The chain has TRBV5-1 and TRBJ1-1; D is unresolved. This CDR3 spans 13 amino acids. Germline CDR1 reads SGHRS; CDR2 reads YFSETQ. V was pared by 4 bases and J by 6 bases, with 13 bases between. This CDR3 reads CASSVGGYAEAFF. In nucleotides, the CDR3 is TGCGCCAGCAGCGTGGGAGGGTATGCTGAAGCTTTCTTT.

V gene TRBV30 combines with J gene TRBJ1-5; unclear D gene. The CDR3 runs 12 residues. Trimming took 3 bases from V and 5 from J, leaving 8 bases between them. Looked up from germline, CDR1 is GTSNPN and CDR2 is SVGIG (reference sequence). The CDR3 protein is CAWSRTDQPQHF. The CDR3, as DNA: TGTGCCTGGAGCCGAACAGATCAGCCCCAGCATTTT.